This TCR beta chain was recorded in a study of OX40 agonist ivuxolimab in advanced cancers. Background on the study: An agonistic anti-OX40 (CD134) antibody, ivuxolimab, was used to treat the patients. A partial response was reached by three patients: one with hepatocellular carcinoma and two with cutaneous melanoma. Dose-escalation patients' cancers were hepatocellular carcinoma, melanoma, renal cell or head and neck cancer.

The protocol was immunoSEQ multiplex PCR, while the TCRdb copy is restricted to in-frame clones and leaves out a portion. The table shows roughly 30,000 clones, with 60% to 75% occurring only once. This clone occurred many times. If patients had autoimmune disease history or systemic immunosuppression, they were excluded. This receptor was taken from an adult with an advanced solid tumor such as melanoma, head and neck, liver or kidney cancer. The sample here was CD4+ or CD8+ T cells sorted from blood, taken in a trial of the OX40 agonist ivuxolimab.

CDR3 loop: CARNIEYPANTGELFF. The DNA of the CDR3 is TGTGCCCGTAACATTGAGTATCCCGCGAACACCGGGGAGCTGTTTTTT. The chain is built from TRBV19 and TRBJ2-2; D is ambiguous. The V and J ends lost 11 bases and 0 bases respectively, with 19 bases between them. The germline V gene has CDR1 LNHDA and CDR2 SQIVND (reference sequence). The CDR3 runs 16 residues.